The subject of this entry is one TCR beta chain. What it binds is not known. The record originates from a study of T cell responses to AZD1222 COVID-19 vaccine. Study at large: Second doses were pooled across both intervals (about 4 or about 12 weeks). Points from the study as a whole: Among the donors, most were white British and more were female, and clonal diversity was possibly underestimated. Every sample of the repertoires postdated the peak T cell response.

Trimming removed 6 bases at V and 4 bases at J, with 12 bases between. This CDR3 is 13 amino acids long. Germline CDR1 MNHEY, CDR2 SVGAGI. Generated by immunoSEQ multiplex PCR, the TCRdb table keeps only in-frame clones and is missing some. The table records more than 95,000 clones, approximately 92% of them present only once. This clonotype originated in an adult in good health. The chain uses TRBV6-5 and TRBJ1-2; tentatively, D is TRBD1 (5 bases). The sample here was peripheral blood, taken on day 0 of AZD1222 vaccination. The CDR3 nucleotides are TGTGCCAGCAGAAGAGGGCAGGGCTATGGCTACACCTTC. This codes for CASRRGQGYGYTF.